This TCR beta chain originates from a study of blood T cell repertoires in COVID-19. Study-level background: The samples span acute and convalescent COVID-19 from the United States, Italy and Spain. PBMCs, B-cell-depleted T cells, or T cells were the source of the cDNA or gDNA that made up the material.

In the original processing: The assay estimated nucleated cells by amplifying reference gene primers. The assay was immunoSEQ multiplex PCR, and TCRdb's table has in-frame clones only and misses some. V, J and clone size were drawn from that table, and D and trimming were deduced from the DNA. Of tens of thousands of clones in the sample, around 90% are singletons; the top ten hold roughly 5%. Trimming removed 3 bases from V and 1 base from J; junction bases left unmatched: 7. The V gene's germline CDR1 is KGHSH and CDR2 LQKENI. The CDR3 sequence is 16 residues long. The chain joins TRBV18 to TRBJ2-5; TRBD1 aligns across 8 bases. This clonotype originated in a human donor in a cohort sampled during active COVID-19. Input material: peripheral blood. This chain's CDR3 is CASSPFGQGLQETQYF. CDR3 nucleotides: TGTGCCAGCTCACCCTTCGGACAGGGCCTCCAAGAGACCCAGTACTTC.